The 26 T cell receptor beta chains presented below share a single source sample, sequenced in a study of OX40 agonist ivuxolimab in advanced cancers. Assay used: immunoSEQ multiplex PCR; TCRdb lists only in-frame clones, some missing. The data show approximately 58,000 clones, more than 85% seen once. This sample comprised CD4+ or CD8+ T cells sorted from blood, obtained in a trial of the OX40 agonist ivuxolimab. These TCRs come from an adult with an advanced solid tumor such as melanoma, head and neck, liver or kidney cancer.

The chain is built from TRBV7-5 and TRBJ2-3; the table's D call, TRBD2, was not checked against the DNA. TRBV7-5 is an annotated pseudogene. This CDR3 contains 16 residues. The CDR3 here is CVRSSYSGTSTDTQYF. DNA for the CDR3: TGTGTCAGAAGCTCTTATAGCGGGACAAGCACAGATACGCAGTATTTT.

The gene calls are TRBV11-3 and TRBJ2-7; D is uncertain. The CDR3 has 13 amino acids. From germline, CDR1 is SGHNT and CDR2 YENEEA. Trimming took off 1 base at V and 3 bases at J, with 7 bases between the two ends. The CDR3 loop is CASSLAINYEQYF. CDR3 coding DNA: TGTGCCAGCAGCTTAGCCATAAACTACGAGCAGTACTTC.

This rearrangement joins TRBV6-5 to TRBJ2-5, with 7 positions matching TRBD1. V was clipped by 0 bases and J by 5 bases; unmatched bases: 6. CDR1 MNHEY and CDR2 SVGAGI come from the germline V gene. The CDR3 has 15 amino acids. The CDR3 nucleotides read TGTGCCAGCAGTTACTCGTCAGGGGGACAGGAGACCCAGTACTTC. Encoded protein: CASSYSSGGQETQYF.

This clone was recorded a few times. V usage is TRBV4-1 and J usage is TRBJ1-5; D uncertain. The CDR3 has 15 amino acids. CDR1 and CDR2 (germline): MGHRA, YSYEKL. V was clipped by 1 base and J by 7 bases, with 14 bases between them. As DNA, the CDR3 is TGCGCCAGCAGCCAAGGTATCATACAACGGCAGCCCCAGCATTTT. Encoded protein: CASSQGIIQRQPQHF.

The chain has TRBV14 and TRBJ1-1; D gene ambiguous. V was shortened by 4 bases and J by 4 bases, with 16 bases between the two germline ends. CDR1 and CDR2 (germline): SGHDN, FVKESK. The CDR3 runs to 15 residues. DNA for the CDR3: TGTGCCAGCAGCCGAACAAATTTGGCGGCCACTGAAGCTTTCTTT. Translated, it gives CASSRTNLAATEAFF.

The rearrangement joins TRBV19 to TRBJ2-7, with 7 nucleotides matching TRBD2. V shed 3 bases, J shed 3 bases, and the junction held 2 bases outside the gene matches. Germline loops: CDR1 LNHDA, CDR2 SQIVND (reference sequence). The CDR3 sequence is 13 residues long. The CDR3, as DNA: TGTGCCAGTAGTATCCAGCGGGGCTACGAGCAGTACTTC. Translating gives CASSIQRGYEQYF.

The V call is TRBV18, the J call TRBJ1-2; 10 bases match TRBD1. CDR3 length: 13 residues. CDR1 and CDR2 (germline): KGHSH, LQKENI. Trimming removed 6 bases from V and 8 bases from J; junction bases left unmatched: 6. The DNA of the CDR3 is TGTGCCAGCTCCAAAGGACAGGGGGAAGGCTACACCTTC. Its protein is CASSKGQGEGYTF.

This clone has only one observation. The chain couples TRBV7-9 to TRBJ2-1; unclear D gene. CDR3 length: 11 amino acids. The V and J ends lost 2 bases and 10 bases respectively, with 6 bases between them. Germline V gene lookup returns CDR1 SEHNR and CDR2 FQNEAQ (reference sequence). This CDR3 is CASSLQREQFF. CDR3 nucleotides: TGTGCCAGCAGCTTACAGCGAGAGCAGTTCTTC. Based on the CDR3 plus reference TRBV7-9 and TRBJ2-1, the full variable domain is DTGVSQNPRHKITKRGQNVTFRCDPISEHNRLYWYRQTLGQGPEFLTYFQNEAQLEKSRLLSDRFSAERPKGSFSTLEIQRTEQGDSAMYLCASSLQREQFFGPGTRLTVL.

The chain recombines TRBV25-1 with TRBJ2-5, with 7 bases aligning to TRBD2. The CDR3 length is 14 residues. Unmatched junction bases numbered 3, after V lost 3 bases and J lost 2 bases. Germline V gene data show CDR1 as MGHDK and CDR2 as SYGVNS. CDR3 in DNA: TGTGCCAGCAGTGAGTCGGGGGGACAAGAGACCCAGTACTTC. This encodes CASSESGGQETQYF. Supplemented by reference TRBV25-1 and TRBJ2-5, the full variable domain reads EADIYQTPRYLVIGTGKKITLECSQTMGHDKMYWYQQDPGMELHLIHYSYGVNSTEKGDLSSESTVSRIRTEHFPLTLESARPSHTSQYLCASSESGGQETQYFGPGTRLLVL.

The V and J genes are TRBV5-1 and TRBJ2-5; no firm D call. The V and J ends lost 4 bases and 1 base respectively, with 14 bases between them. Germline CDR1 SGHRS, CDR2 YFSETQ. The CDR3 contains 15 residues. The CDR3 is CASSEPQGAQETQYF. DNA for the CDR3: TGCGCCAGCAGCGAGCCCCAAGGAGCCCAAGAGACCCAGTACTTC.

This clone was found once. The chain combines TRBV10-3 with TRBJ1-4; D remains ambiguous. The CDR3 spans 15 residues. The V and J ends lost 4 bases and 3 bases respectively, with 12 bases between them. CDR1 and CDR2 (germline): ENHRY, SYGVKD. CDR3 residues: CAISVRSSANEKLFF. Written as DNA, the CDR3 is TGTGCCATCAGTGTTAGGTCCTCCGCTAATGAAAAACTGTTTTTT.

This clone has just one count. V and J are TRBV4-2 and TRBJ1-6; weak D call: TRBD1 (5 bases). The V end lost 0 bases, the J end lost 0 bases, and 18 bases lay between the germline ends. The CDR3 loop spans 20 amino acids. Germline values: CDR1 LGHNA, CDR2 YNFKEQ. The CDR3 DNA follows: TGTGCCAGCAGCCAAGAAGTGGGCAGGGAATCGGGCTCCTATAATTCACCCCTCCACTTT. It codes for CASSQEVGRESGSYNSPLHF.

This chain links TRBV9 with TRBJ2-1; TRBD1 agrees at 10 bases. CDR1 and CDR2 from the germline V gene are SGDLS and YYNGEE. V was pared by 6 bases and J by 4 bases, with 7 bases of the junction left unmatched. CDR3 length: 15 residues. The chain's CDR3 is CASTARDRGYNEQFF. CDR3 nucleotides: TGTGCCAGCACGGCCCGGGACAGGGGTTACAATGAGCAGTTCTTC.

V is TRBV19 and J is TRBJ1-1; D may be TRBD1 (6 bases). Trimming took 8 bases from V and 5 from J, leaving 15 bases between them. Germline CDR1 LNHDA, CDR2 SQIVND (reference sequence). The CDR3 is made up of 13 amino acids. The CDR3: CASAPRGKTEAFF. DNA for the CDR3: TGTGCCAGTGCTCCTAGGGGGAAAACTGAAGCTTTCTTT.

J is TRBJ1-5 and V is TRBV11-2; possible D gene TRBD1, 6 bases. Trimming removed 1 base at V and 4 bases at J, with 11 bases between. This CDR3 contains 15 residues. In germline, CDR1 is SGHAT, CDR2 FQNNGV. CDR3: CASSLGTADNQPQHF. The CDR3 DNA sequence: TGTGCCAGCAGCTTAGGGACAGCGGATAATCAGCCCCAGCATTTT.

The V and J genes are TRBV4-3 and TRBJ2-1; TRBD2 matches 8 bases. Germline values: CDR1 LGHNA, CDR2 YSLEER. This CDR3 has 15 amino acids. Germline trimming cut 3 bases from V and 15 bases from J; bases unmatched to any gene: 16. The CDR3 sequence: CASSHKAGDSPPWFF. The CDR3 nucleotides read TGCGCCAGCAGCCACAAAGCGGGGGATAGCCCCCCTTGGTTCTTC.

The chain couples TRBV14 to TRBJ1-5, with TRBD1 matching over 7 bases. Germline trimming cut 0 bases from V and 9 bases from J; bases unmatched to any gene: 26. Per germline, CDR1 SGHDN and CDR2 FVKESK. The CDR3 extends over 21 amino acids. The CDR3 DNA sequence: TGTGCCAGCAGCCAAGAGCGTGTCTTTCTGAGACGGGACAGATCACAGCGGCCCCAGCATTTT. Protein sequence: CASSQERVFLRRDRSQRPQHF.

The rearrangement joins TRBV2 to TRBJ2-3; D is unclear. Trimming pared 3 bases from V and 0 bases from J, leaving 7 bases between. CDR1 and CDR2 (germline): SNHLY, FYNNEI. The CDR3 is 14 residues long. The CDR3 protein is CASSDITSTDTQYF. The CDR3 coding sequence is TGTGCCAGCAGTGATATAACAAGCACAGATACGCAGTATTTT.

This clone has more than one count but fewer than ten. The genes are TRBV2 and TRBJ1-2; no definite D call. Trimming left V 3 bases short and J 3 bases short, with 2 bases between. The CDR3 covers 11 residues. Germline V gives CDR1 SNHLY, CDR2 FYNNEI. The CDR3 coding sequence is TGTGCCAGCAGTGACGACTATGGCTACACCTTC. This encodes CASSDDYGYTF.

This clone showed up just once. V gene TRBV7-9 combines with J gene TRBJ2-7; TRBD1 aligns across 8 bases. The V and J ends lost 6 bases and 11 bases, in that order; junction bases with no gene match: 15. There are 14 residues in the CDR3. The germline gives CDR1 SEHNR, CDR2 FQNEAQ (reference sequence). The CDR3 region has the DNA TGTGCCAGCAGTTTCCAGGGGGCGAGTTCTACGAAGTACTTC. It is translated as CASSFQGASSTKYF.

The chain joins TRBV15 to TRBJ2-1; 10 bases are a match to TRBD2. Per germline, CDR1 LNHNV and CDR2 YYDKDF (reference sequence). The CDR3 runs to 16 residues. V trimming: 3 bases; J trimming: 7 bases; junction bases outside the gene matches: 9. This CDR3 is CATSRQPSGSFNEQFF. CDR3 nucleotides: TGTGCCACCAGCAGGCAGCCTAGCGGGAGTTTTAATGAGCAGTTCTTC.

The chain couples TRBV7-2 to TRBJ2-3; TRBD2 aligns across 10 bases. CDR1 SGHTA and CDR2 FQGNSA come from the germline V gene. After removal of 2 bases from V and 10 bases from J, the junction contained 18 bases not matched to a gene. This CDR3 is 18 amino acids long. CDR3 nucleotide sequence: TGTGCCAGCAGCTTATCGCCGGCTAGCGGGGGCCTAAACGTGGCGCAGTATTTT. It codes for CASSLSPASGGLNVAQYF.

This clone was recorded once. The CDR3 coding sequence is TGTGCCAGCAGCTTAGTAGGGACAGGGGTAGGTCAGCCCCAGCATTTT. Amino acid sequence: CASSLVGTGVGQPQHF. This rearrangement joins TRBV7-2 to TRBJ1-5; TRBD1 aligns across 10 bases. V trimming: 1 base; J trimming: 6 bases; junction bases outside the gene matches: 6. This CDR3 spans 16 amino acids. Per the germline V gene, CDR1 is SGHTA and CDR2 is FQGNSA. The full variable domain, in which reference TRBV7-2 and TRBJ1-5 provide the parts outside the CDR3, is GAGVSQSPSNKVTEKGKDVELRCDPISGHTALYWYRQSLGQGLEFLIYFQGNSAPDKSGLPSDRFSAERTGGSVSTLTIQRTQQEDSAVYLCASSLVGTGVGQPQHFGDGTRLSIL.

V usage is TRBV19 and J usage is TRBJ2-7; D is perhaps TRBD1 or TRBD2 (5 bases each). CDR1 and CDR2 from the germline V gene are LNHDA and SQIVND (reference sequence). Trimming removed 5 bases from V and 0 bases from J, with 11 bases in between. The CDR3 covers 14 residues. The CDR3 loop reads CASSGTSSSYEQYF. The CDR3 nucleotides read TGTGCCAGTAGTGGGACGTCCTCCTCCTACGAGCAGTACTTC. Together with reference TRBV19 and TRBJ2-7, the CDR3 gives the full variable domain: DGGITQSPKYLFRKEGQNVTLSCEQNLNHDAMYWYRQDPGQGLRLIYYSQIVNDFQKGDIAEGYSVSREKKESFPLTVTSAQKNPTAFYLCASSGTSSSYEQYFGPGTRLTVT.

This clone was counted a single time. The chain employs TRBV2 and TRBJ1-4, with 7 bases fitting TRBD1. CDR1 is SNHLY and CDR2 is FYNNEI in the germline V gene. After removal of 10 bases from V and 3 bases from J, the junction contained 5 bases not matched to a gene. CDR3 length: 13 amino acids. CDR3: CAKQGFPNEKLFF. In nucleotides, the CDR3 is TGTGCCAAACAGGGGTTTCCTAATGAAAAACTGTTTTTT.

The rearrangement links TRBV6-1 to TRBJ1-1; no clear D gene. Germline CDR1 is MNHNS and CDR2 is SASEGT. This CDR3 has 18 residues. Trimming pared 2 bases from V and 1 base from J, leaving 20 bases between. CDR3 coding DNA: TGTGCCAGCAGTGAAAATTCCTACCGCCTTATGCAGAACACTGAAGCTTTCTTT. Protein: CASSENSYRLMQNTEAFF.